The rows below give T cell receptor beta chains drawn from one sample of a study of blood T cell repertoires in COVID-19. Here immunoSEQ multiplex PCR was the method, and the copy in TCRdb shows in-frame clones only, minus some. The top ten clones hold roughly 31% of a sample with some 100,000 clones, about 80% of them seen once. The sample comprised peripheral blood. These TCRs come from a man between 70 and 80 years old with active or convalescent COVID-19. CDR3s include the opening cysteine and the closing phenylalanine or tryptophan. D genes are given only for firm matches. A row's size may be missing; if present it is once, few, many or a size class.

>TRBJ2-1|TRBV7-2|TRBD2|.
TGTGCCAGCGCCTCATCCGGGACTAGCGGTTACGATGAGCAGTTCTTC
CASASSGTSGYDEQFF
>TRBJ1-5|TRBV19|.|.
TGTGCCAGTAGTATGGGCTTTTTGGCAGGACAGAGGGATCAGCCCCAGCATTTT
CASSMGFLAGQRDQPQHF
>TRBJ2-1|TRBV15|TRBD2|.
TGTGCCACCAGCAGAGTTTCGGCTAGCGGGCACAATGAGCAGTTCTTC
CATSRVSASGHNEQFF
>TRBJ1-2|TRBV29-1|.|once
TGCAGCGTTGAAGATAACAGGGCCTATGGCTACACCTTC
CSVEDNRAYGYTF
>TRBJ2-3|TRBV10-1|.|.
TGCGCCAGCAGTGAGTCCCACAGACGAGATACGCAGTATTTT
CASSESHRRDTQYF
>TRBJ1-6|TRBV7-9|TRBD1|.
TGTGCCAGCAGCCCGGGACAGGGGTGGAATTCACCCCTCCACTTT
CASSPGQGWNSPLHF
>TRBJ1-5|TRBV6-2/TRBV6-3|TRBD1|.
TGTGCCAGCAGTTACTATGGGACAGGGGCAAATCAGCCCCAGCATTTT
CASSYYGTGANQPQHF
>TRBJ2-1|TRBV4-3|.|once
TGCGCCAGCAGCCAATTGGAGGGTGACAATGAGCAGTTCTTC
CASSQLEGDNEQFF
>TRBJ2-7|TRBV7-9|.|.
TGTGCCAGCAGCTATACAGGAGACTACGAGCAGTACTTC
CASSYTGDYEQYF
>TRBJ2-5|TRBV19|TRBD2|.
TGTGCCAGTAGTATGTGGCTAGCGGGGGGGCCCCGGGAGACCCAGTACTTC
CASSMWLAGGPRETQYF